The subject of this entry is one T cell receptor beta chain. The antigen remains unidentified. This record belongs to a study of cytomegalovirus exposure and HLA in healthy donors. Findings of the study overall: A subsequent analysis found that TCR clusters from the first cohort also tended to co-occur in the 90 to 150 validation repertoires, with about 94% of cluster scores above 0. According to the study, roughly 160 TCR beta chains were cytomegalovirus-associated. Rare TCR sequences dominated, though some public TCRs recurred in many donors.

The donors formed part of the roughly 120-subject validation cohort, distinct from the approximately 630-subject first cohort. Looked up from germline, CDR1 is MGHRA and CDR2 is YSYEKL. CDR3 length equals 16 residues. J lost 6 bases, V lost 2 bases, and 9 bases had no gene match. Profiled with immunoSEQ multiplex PCR; TCRdb holds only in-frame clones, not every one. This table has 90,000 to 100,000 clones, around 93% appearing once. This TCR was sampled from a young woman in good health and CMV-seropositive. The sample taken for sequencing was PBMCs. The V call is TRBV4-1, the J call TRBJ1-5; 8 nucleotides align to TRBD1. CDR3 nucleotide sequence: TGCGCCAGCAGCCAACTCGGCCAGGGGGCTAGTCAGCCCCAGCATTTT. It codes for CASSQLGQGASQPQHF.